This T cell receptor beta chain was profiled in a study of blood T cell repertoires in COVID-19. For the study at large: Spain, Italy and the United States supplied samples that represented acute and convalescent COVID-19. From T cells, B-cell-depleted T cells, or PBMCs came the material, which was cDNA or gDNA.

In the original processing: Reference gene primer amplification yielded estimated nucleated cell counts. Clones were read by immunoSEQ multiplex PCR, and TCRdb kept only the in-frame ones, dropping some. V and J calls and clone size are those listed in that table; D and trimming were worked out from the DNA. Of around 100,000 clones listed, 84% are singletons. The CDR3 is made up of 14 amino acids. After removal of 6 bases from V and 4 bases from J, the junction contained 5 bases not matched to a gene. Germline V gene data show CDR1 as MDHEN and CDR2 as SYDVKM. The TCR comes from a man in his 70s with active or convalescent COVID-19. The specimen was peripheral blood. The V and J genes are TRBV28 and TRBJ1-3; 8 bases are a match to TRBD1. CDR3 nucleotide sequence: TGTGCCAGCAGCCCGACAGGGGTCGGAAACACCATATATTTT. Protein: CASSPTGVGNTIYF.